A selection of T cell receptor beta chains follows, all from one sample in a study of molecular identifiers for immune sequencing clone quantification. One entry per CDR3 protein, called by TCRdb with MiXCR from the PCR reads. This table holds 300,000 to 400,000 distinct CDR3 sequences, over 20% found once. Source material: naive CD8+ T cells from blood, with Jurkat cell RNA spiked in. The receptors derive from a human donor in good health. Some libraries in this study had Jurkat cell RNA spiked in. Each CDR3 is given with its conserved first and last residue. Each record gives: D gene, clone size, V gene, J gene, CDR3 DNA, CDR3 protein. A D gene is named only where the DNA matches it firmly. Rows give clone size only sometimes, using once, few, many, or a class for an expanded clone.

>TRBD2|many|TRBV19|TRBJ2-7
TGTGCCAGTAGTATCAGTACTAGCGGGAGGGCCTTCTCCTACGAGCAGTACTTC
CASSISTSGRAFSYEQYF
>TRBD2|many|TRBV29-1|TRBJ2-3
TGCAGCGTTGATCCTAGCGGGGCCACAGATACGCAGTATTTT
CSVDPSGATDTQYF
>TRBD2|many|TRBV12-3/TRBV12-4|TRBJ2-2
TGTGCCAGCAGTCCATTTGCGGGAGGGGTTACCGGGGAGCTGTTTTTT
CASSPFAGGVTGELFF
>-|few|TRBV7-2|TRBJ2-7
TGTGCCAGCAGCCCGTTTGGGCAGTCCTACGAGCAGTACTTC
CASSPFGQSYEQYF
>-|few|TRBV5-4|TRBJ2-1
TGTGCCAGCAGCTTGAGCCCGGCAGATGAGCAGTTCTTC
CASSLSPADEQFF
>-|many|TRBV27|TRBJ2-6
TGTGCCAGCAGTCCCCTCGCGCGGAAGAGCTCTGGGGCCAACGTCCTGACTTTC
CASSPLARKSSGANVLTF
>-|few|TRBV19|TRBJ2-5
TGTGCCAGTAGTAGCGCATGGGGGTACCAAGAGACCCAGTACTTC
CASSSAWGYQETQYF
>TRBD2|many|TRBV6-5|TRBJ2-3
TGTGCCAGCGGGACTAGCGGGAGCGACTTTTATACGCAGTATTTT
CASGTSGSDFYTQYF
>TRBD2|few|TRBV28|TRBJ2-7
TGTGCCAGCAGTCTCCAAGCGGGAGTCAGCTCCTACGAGCAGTACTTC
CASSLQAGVSSYEQYF
>-|few|TRBV12-3/TRBV12-4|TRBJ2-1
TGTGCCAGCAGCGAAGGGCCCTACCCGGGCTATGAGCAGTTCTTC
CASSEGPYPGYEQFF
>TRBD2|-|TRBV27|TRBJ2-7
TGTGCCAGCAGTTATGCCCTAGCGGGAGGTCCAGGCGAGCAGCACTTC
CASSYALAGGPGEQHF
>-|many|TRBV3-1|TRBJ1-5
TGTGCCAGCAGCCAGGGCCTATATAGCAATCAGCCCCAGCATTTT
CASSQGLYSNQPQHF
>-|few|TRBV21-1|TRBJ2-3
TGTGCCAGCAGCAAAAAGGTCAGGGCACCCGGATTCGATACGCAGTATTTT
CASSKKVRAPGFDTQYF
>TRBD2|many|TRBV13|TRBJ2-5
TGTGCCAGCAGCTTAGGATCCAGTGGGAGGGCCCAAGAGACCCAGTACTTC
CASSLGSSGRAQETQYF
>-|many|TRBV5-1|TRBJ2-7
TGCGCCAGCAGCCCCACCATGGGCTACGAGCAGTACTTC
CASSPTMGYEQYF
>-|few|TRBV12-3/TRBV12-4|TRBJ1-1
TGTGCCAGCAGTCCGTCGCACAGGTTTGGGAACACTGAAGCTTTCTTT
CASSPSHRFGNTEAFF
>-|many|TRBV4-3|TRBJ2-1
TGCGCCAGCAGCCAAGCATTCCCTGCCCATGAGCAGTTCTTC
CASSQAFPAHEQFF
>-|many|TRBV14|TRBJ2-3
TGTGCCAGCAGCCAAGACTCTCCCACAGATACGCAGTATTTT
CASSQDSPTDTQYF
>TRBD2|many|TRBV27|TRBJ2-7
TGTGCCAGCAGTATCCGGGAGGCCTCCTACGAGCAGTACTTC
CASSIREASYEQYF
>TRBD2|many|TRBV2|TRBJ2-3
TGTGCCAACCAGCGGGGGGTAGATACAGATACGCAGTATTTT
CANQRGVDTDTQYF
>-|many|TRBV28|TRBJ1-5
TGTGCCAGCAGTTTAAAGGGGCTCGGGCCCCAGCATTTT
CASSLKGLGPQHF
>-|few|TRBV6-2/TRBV6-3|TRBJ2-3
TGTGCCAGCGGGATAACCCGCACAGATACGCAGTATTTT
CASGITRTDTQYF
>-|many|TRBV29-1|TRBJ1-3
TGCAGCGTAAAGACCGAGAAAAACACCATATATTTT
CSVKTEKNTIYF
>-|few|TRBV3-1|TRBJ1-1
TGTGCCAGCAGCCTCTCTGGGACACGGACTGAAGCTTTCTTT
CASSLSGTRTEAFF
>-|many|TRBV24-1|TRBJ2-3
TGTGCCACCAGTGATTTTACCTTGGATACGCAGTATTTT
CATSDFTLDTQYF
>TRBD1|few|TRBV19|TRBJ2-7
TGTGCCAGTAGTATAAACGACAGGGTATACGAGCAGTACTTC
CASSINDRVYEQYF
>-|many|TRBV12-3/TRBV12-4|TRBJ2-7
TGTGCCAGCAGTTTGTATCAAGAGTACGAGCAGTACTTC
CASSLYQEYEQYF
>-|many|TRBV19|TRBJ2-1
TGTGCCAGTAGCGCCCTGGCGGTCCTGGGCAATGAGCAGTTCTTC
CASSALAVLGNEQFF
>-|many|TRBV5-4|TRBJ2-7
TGTGCCAGCAGCTCGGACGGGTCCGAGCAGTACTTC
CASSSDGSEQYF
>-|many|TRBV4-3|TRBJ1-1
TGCGCCAGCAGCCAAGATCGAGTGGGGGGTGAAGCTTTCTTT
CASSQDRVGGEAFF
>TRBD1|many|TRBV24-1|TRBJ2-1
TGTGCCACCAGTGATAAGTGGACAGGGTACAATGAGCAGTTCTTC
CATSDKWTGYNEQFF
>-|many|TRBV25-1|TRBJ2-1
TGTGCCAGCAGTCCCGCGGCCCTAAGCTCCTACAATGAGCAGTTCTTC
CASSPAALSSYNEQFF
>-|-|TRBV30|TRBJ2-3
TGTGCCTGGAGTGTAGGGCTGGGACAACCTACGCAGTATTTT
CAWSVGLGQPTQYF
>TRBD2|many|TRBV7-9|TRBJ2-7
TGTGCCAGCAGCCCAGGGACTAGCGGGAGTTATTGGCAGTACTTC
CASSPGTSGSYWQYF
>-|few|TRBV15|TRBJ2-3
TGTGCCACCAGCCCGAGTAGGGAGGATACGCAGTATTTT
CATSPSREDTQYF
>-|-|TRBV14|TRBJ2-6
TGTGCCAGCAGCCCAGGCAGGGCCGGGGCCAACGTCCTGACTTTC
CASSPGRAGANVLTF
>-|many|TRBV6-5|TRBJ2-7
TGTGCCAGCAGTCGCACCCAAACCGGGGACTACGAGCAGTACTTC
CASSRTQTGDYEQYF
>TRBD1|-|TRBV19|TRBJ2-3
TGTGCCAGTACGGGGACAGGGGTGTTCGCAGATACGCAGTATTTT
CASTGTGVFADTQYF
>TRBD1|many|TRBV6-1|TRBJ1-1
TGTGCCAGCAGTGGATACAGGGGGCGCGACATTGAAGCTTTCTTT
CASSGYRGRDIEAFF
>TRBD1|-|TRBV4-1|TRBJ1-4
TGCGCCAGCAGCTCGAGGGGGCAGGGGCGTGATAATGAAAAACTGTTTTTT
CASSSRGQGRDNEKLFF
>-|-|TRBV7-9|TRBJ2-2
TGTGCCAGCTACCCTGGCACGGGATCCGTCGGGACCGGGGAGCTGTTTTTT
CASYPGTGSVGTGELFF
>-|many|TRBV12-3/TRBV12-4|TRBJ2-3
TGTGCCACCACGACAGCCGGTTTAGATACGCAGTATTTT
CATTTAGLDTQYF
>-|few|TRBV12-3/TRBV12-4|TRBJ2-2
TGTGCCAGCAGTCCCCAGCCATACACCGGGGAGCTGTTTTTT
CASSPQPYTGELFF
>-|few|TRBV9|TRBJ2-7
TGTGCCAGCAGCGTAGATCAGGGATCGGTCTACGAGCAGTACTTC
CASSVDQGSVYEQYF
>-|-|TRBV4-1|TRBJ2-7
TGCGCCAGCAGATTTGACGAAGCCGGGACCTACGAGCAGTACTTC
CASRFDEAGTYEQYF
>TRBD1|many|TRBV5-5|TRBJ1-4
TGTGCCAGCAGAACCGGGACAGGGACCGAAAAACTGTTTTTT
CASRTGTGTEKLFF
>-|many|TRBV20-1|TRBJ2-2
TGCAGTGCTATTCACTATAGTGACGGGGAGCTGTTTTTT
CSAIHYSDGELFF